Below, one T cell receptor (beta chain) is given with its context. These data come from a study of cytomegalovirus exposure and HLA in healthy donors. At the level of the study: Earlier work reported 117 million unique TCR beta sequences from some 180 million T cells.

Healthy bone marrow donors made up the donors. The PCR contained 60 Vbeta and 13 Jbeta primers. In the original processing: An analysis performed later counted 75 million to 80 million unique TCR beta chains (approximately 11 million of them shared). This table comes from immunoSEQ multiplex PCR, and its TCRdb copy is limited to in-frame clones, with some not included. The V and J calls and clone size were taken over from that table, and D and trimming were inferred from the DNA. The sample includes approximately 75,000 clones, 60% to 75% seen only once; the top ten take about 20%. The V end lost 4 bases, the J end lost 5 bases, and 12 bases lay between the germline ends. There are 13 residues in the CDR3. From germline, CDR1 is SGHRS and CDR2 YFSETQ.

Sequenced input: PBMCs. This TCR derives from a man aged 40-50 years in good health and CMV-seropositive. V gene TRBV5-1 combines with J gene TRBJ1-2; D unclear. This CDR3 is CASSPDGRYGYTF. The CDR3, as DNA: TGCGCCAGCAGCCCCGACGGGAGATATGGCTACACCTTC.